Listed below are T cell receptor beta chains from one sample, sequenced in a study of blood T cell repertoires in COVID-19. Profiling relied on immunoSEQ multiplex PCR, and the TCRdb table lists in-frame clones only, not all of them. The table includes hundreds of thousands of clones, over 75% detected once. Sequencing was performed on peripheral blood. Every receptor here comes from a human donor in a cohort sampled during active COVID-19. Each CDR3 is given with its conserved first and last residue. Each record gives: J gene, V gene, CDR3 length, CDR3 protein.

J gene: TRBJ1-1
V gene: TRBV5-1
CDR3 length: 15
CDR3 protein: CASSLGTGGNTEAFF

J gene: TRBJ1-5
V gene: TRBV15
CDR3 length: 15
CDR3 protein: CATSRVTRGSQPQHF

J gene: TRBJ1-1
V gene: TRBV11-3
CDR3 length: 14
CDR3 protein: CASSRNGGVTEAFF

J gene: TRBJ2-7
V gene: TRBV27
CDR3 length: 14
CDR3 protein: CASSLLSRAIEQYF

J gene: TRBJ2-1
V gene: TRBV7-9
CDR3 length: 15
CDR3 protein: CASSSSGKSYNEQFF

J gene: TRBJ1-2
V gene: TRBV18
CDR3 length: 15
CDR3 protein: CASSPVRQPNYGYTF

J gene: TRBJ2-2
V gene: TRBV4-1
CDR3 length: 18
CDR3 protein: CASSQDGIVGGYTGELFF

J gene: TRBJ2-7
V gene: TRBV24-1
CDR3 length: 17
CDR3 protein: CATSEAGTGTLWDEQYF

J gene: TRBJ1-2
V gene: TRBV28
CDR3 length: 14
CDR3 protein: CASRWTGGDYGYTF

J gene: TRBJ1-1
V gene: TRBV19
CDR3 length: 16
CDR3 protein: CASSIAGQKPLSEAFF

J gene: TRBJ1-5
V gene: TRBV4-2
CDR3 length: 13
CDR3 protein: CASSQDLEQPQHF

J gene: TRBJ1-5
V gene: TRBV7-9
CDR3 length: 14
CDR3 protein: CASSLGPGEQPQHF

J gene: TRBJ2-7
V gene: TRBV7-6
CDR3 length: 15
CDR3 protein: CASSISPGQLKEQYF

J gene: TRBJ2-7
V gene: TRBV5-6
CDR3 length: 14
CDR3 protein: CASSRRHSSYEQYF

J gene: TRBJ1-1
V gene: TRBV30
CDR3 length: 13
CDR3 protein: CAWRVRGASEAFF

J gene: TRBJ1-4
V gene: TRBV30
CDR3 length: 14
CDR3 protein: CAWSFGDRSEKLFF

J gene: TRBJ1-2
V gene: TRBV30
CDR3 length: 14
CDR3 protein: CAWTSIPGTYGYTF

J gene: TRBJ1-5
V gene: TRBV7-2
CDR3 length: 16
CDR3 protein: CASSLESAYSNQPQHF

J gene: TRBJ2-1
V gene: TRBV7-2
CDR3 length: 17
CDR3 protein: CASSLAHNSGGVNEQFF

J gene: TRBJ1-1
V gene: TRBV28
CDR3 length: 17
CDR3 protein: CASSLPGLTFMNTEAFF

J gene: TRBJ2-7
V gene: TRBV7-2
CDR3 length: 15
CDR3 protein: CASSLSGRGPYEQYF

J gene: TRBJ1-4
V gene: TRBV2
CDR3 length: 18
CDR3 protein: CASSRGGGHTRAYEKLFF

J gene: TRBJ2-1
V gene: TRBV18
CDR3 length: 14
CDR3 protein: CASSPGTGPNEQFF

J gene: TRBJ2-5
V gene: TRBV19
CDR3 length: 13
CDR3 protein: CASSMTVQETQYF

J gene: TRBJ1-2
V gene: TRBV21-1
CDR3 length: 15
CDR3 protein: CASSKSHSANYGYTF

J gene: TRBJ2-7
V gene: TRBV2
CDR3 length: 14
CDR3 protein: CASSAQVNSYEQYF

J gene: TRBJ2-1
V gene: TRBV4-3
CDR3 length: 13
CDR3 protein: CASRPTGGGEQFF

J gene: TRBJ2-7
V gene: TRBV7-9
CDR3 length: 13
CDR3 protein: CASELAGEYEQYF

J gene: TRBJ2-6
V gene: TRBV5-4
CDR3 length: 19
CDR3 protein: CASSLPARGRVSGANVLTF

J gene: TRBJ2-6
V gene: TRBV11-2
CDR3 length: 19
CDR3 protein: CASSLGVGSVGSGANVLTF

J gene: TRBJ1-4
V gene: TRBV14
CDR3 length: 18
CDR3 protein: CASSQVPKYTHGNEKLFF

J gene: TRBJ2-7
V gene: TRBV9
CDR3 length: 16
CDR3 protein: CASSDRTGTSPHEQYF

J gene: TRBJ1-2
V gene: TRBV28
CDR3 length: 12
CDR3 protein: CASSLDKRGYTF

J gene: TRBJ2-7
V gene: TRBV2
CDR3 length: 14
CDR3 protein: CASSERQGAYEQYF

J gene: TRBJ2-6
V gene: TRBV6-1
CDR3 length: 17
CDR3 protein: CASSEARTLSGANVLTF